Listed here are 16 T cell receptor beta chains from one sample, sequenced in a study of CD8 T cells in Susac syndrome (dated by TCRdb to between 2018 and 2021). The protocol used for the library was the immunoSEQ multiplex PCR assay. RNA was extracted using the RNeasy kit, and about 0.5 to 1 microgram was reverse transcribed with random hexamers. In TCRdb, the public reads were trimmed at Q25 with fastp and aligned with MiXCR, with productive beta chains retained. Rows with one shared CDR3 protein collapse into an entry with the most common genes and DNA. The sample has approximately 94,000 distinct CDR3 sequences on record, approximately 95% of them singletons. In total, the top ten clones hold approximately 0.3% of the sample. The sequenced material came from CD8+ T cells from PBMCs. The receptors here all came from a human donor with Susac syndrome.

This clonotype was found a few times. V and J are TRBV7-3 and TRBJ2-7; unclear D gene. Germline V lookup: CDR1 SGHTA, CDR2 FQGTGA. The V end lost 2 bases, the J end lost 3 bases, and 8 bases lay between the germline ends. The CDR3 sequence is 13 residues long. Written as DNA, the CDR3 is TGTGCCAGCAGCTTAGGAGCCGGCTACGAGCAGTACTTC. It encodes CASSLGAGYEQYF.

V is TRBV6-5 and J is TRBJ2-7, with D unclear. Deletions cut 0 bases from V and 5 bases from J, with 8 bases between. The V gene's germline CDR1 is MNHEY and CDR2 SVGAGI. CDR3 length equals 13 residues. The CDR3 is CASSYSNRDEQYF. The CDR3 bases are TGTGCCAGCAGTTACTCGAACCGGGACGAGCAGTACTTC.

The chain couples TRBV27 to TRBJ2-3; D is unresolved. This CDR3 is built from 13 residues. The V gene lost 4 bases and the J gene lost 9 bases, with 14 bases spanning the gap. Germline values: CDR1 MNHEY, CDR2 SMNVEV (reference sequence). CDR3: CASSSTGVWTQYF. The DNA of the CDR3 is TGTGCCAGCAGTTCAACCGGAGTCTGGACGCAGTATTTT.

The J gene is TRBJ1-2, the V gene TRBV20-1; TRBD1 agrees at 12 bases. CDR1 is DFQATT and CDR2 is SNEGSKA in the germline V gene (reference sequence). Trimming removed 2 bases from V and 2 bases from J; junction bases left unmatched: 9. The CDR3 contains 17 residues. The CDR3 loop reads CSARYPGQGAPNYGYTF. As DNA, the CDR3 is TGCAGTGCTAGATACCCGGGACAGGGGGCGCCGAACTATGGCTACACCTTC.

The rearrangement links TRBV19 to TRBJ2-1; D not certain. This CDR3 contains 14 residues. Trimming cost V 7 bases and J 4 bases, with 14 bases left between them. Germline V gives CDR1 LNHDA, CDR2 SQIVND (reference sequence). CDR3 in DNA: TGTGCCAGTACAGAGAGTAACACTTACAATGAGCAGTTCTTC. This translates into CASTESNTYNEQFF.

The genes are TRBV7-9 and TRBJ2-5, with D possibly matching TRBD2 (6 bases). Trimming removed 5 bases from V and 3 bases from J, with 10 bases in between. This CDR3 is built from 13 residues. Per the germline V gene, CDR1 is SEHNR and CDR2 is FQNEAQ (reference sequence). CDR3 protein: CASSGTPEETQYF. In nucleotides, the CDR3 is TGTGCCAGCAGCGGGACTCCAGAAGAGACCCAGTACTTC.

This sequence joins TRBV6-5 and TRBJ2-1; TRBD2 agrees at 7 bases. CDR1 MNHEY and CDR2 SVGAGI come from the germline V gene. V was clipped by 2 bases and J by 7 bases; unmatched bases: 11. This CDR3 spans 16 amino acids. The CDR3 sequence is CASSYRERGGGNEQFF. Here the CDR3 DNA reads TGTGCCAGCAGTTACCGGGAGCGGGGTGGTGGGAATGAGCAGTTCTTC.

The CDR3 nucleotides are TGTGCCAGCAGCGTAGGAGGGCCTGGGGCCTACGAGCAGTACTTC. This codes for CASSVGGPGAYEQYF. The gene calls are TRBV9 and TRBJ2-7; D is perhaps TRBD2 (5 bases). V lost 0 bases, J lost 2 bases, and 12 bases lay in between. The CDR3 spans 15 residues. Per the germline V gene, CDR1 is SGDLS and CDR2 is YYNGEE.

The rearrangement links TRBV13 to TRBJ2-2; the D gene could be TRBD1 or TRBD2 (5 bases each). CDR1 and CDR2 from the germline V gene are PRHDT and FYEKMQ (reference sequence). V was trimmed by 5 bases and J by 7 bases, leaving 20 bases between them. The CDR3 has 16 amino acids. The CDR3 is CASSPTRGGPIGELFF. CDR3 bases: TGTGCCAGCAGCCCCACGAGGGGCGGACCGATCGGGGAGCTGTTTTTT. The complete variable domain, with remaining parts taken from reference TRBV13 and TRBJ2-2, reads AAGVIQSPRHLIKEKRETATLKCYPIPRHDTVYWYQQGPGQDPQFLISFYEKMQSDKGSIPDRFSAQQFSDYHSELNMSSLELGDSALYFCASSPTRGGPIGELFFGEGSRLTVL.

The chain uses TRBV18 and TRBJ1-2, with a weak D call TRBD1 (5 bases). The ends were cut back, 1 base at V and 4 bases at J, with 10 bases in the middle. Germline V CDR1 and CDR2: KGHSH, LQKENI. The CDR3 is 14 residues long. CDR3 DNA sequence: TGTGCCAGCTCACCACTTCAGGGCCTCTATGGCTACACCTTC. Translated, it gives CASSPLQGLYGYTF.

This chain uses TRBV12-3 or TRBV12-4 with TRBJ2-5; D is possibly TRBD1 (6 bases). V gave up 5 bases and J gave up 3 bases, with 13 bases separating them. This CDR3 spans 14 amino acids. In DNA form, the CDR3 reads TGTGCCAGCAGTCCCACAGGGTACGAAGAGACCCAGTACTTC. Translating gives CASSPTGYEETQYF.

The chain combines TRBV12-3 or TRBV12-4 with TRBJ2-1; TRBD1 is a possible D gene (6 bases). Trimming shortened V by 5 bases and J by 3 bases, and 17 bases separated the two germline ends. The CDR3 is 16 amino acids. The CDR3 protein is CASSAVSEGGYNEQFF. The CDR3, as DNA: TGTGCCAGCAGTGCGGTTAGCGAAGGGGGCTACAATGAGCAGTTCTTC.

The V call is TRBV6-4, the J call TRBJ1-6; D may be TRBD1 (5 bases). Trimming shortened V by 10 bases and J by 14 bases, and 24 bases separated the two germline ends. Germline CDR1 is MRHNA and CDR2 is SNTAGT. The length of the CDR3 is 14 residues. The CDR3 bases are TGTGCCAAACCGAGTAAAGGACAAGACGTCACCCTCCACTTT. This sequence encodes CAKPSKGQDVTLHF.

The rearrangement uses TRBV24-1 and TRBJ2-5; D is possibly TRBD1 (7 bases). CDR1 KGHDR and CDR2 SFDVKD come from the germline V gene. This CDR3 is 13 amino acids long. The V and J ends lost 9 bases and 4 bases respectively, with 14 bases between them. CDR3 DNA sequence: TGTGCCACCCAGGGGGGCGGGGCAGAGACCCAGTACTTC. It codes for CATQGGGAETQYF.

In DNA form, the CDR3 reads TGCAGTGCTAGCCAGGTACACGGCTACACCTTC. It is translated as CSASQVHGYTF. V gene TRBV20-1 combines with J gene TRBJ1-2; D remains unclear. This CDR3 contains 11 residues. The V gene lost 3 bases and the J gene lost 8 bases, with 10 bases spanning the gap. Germline CDR1 reads DFQATT; CDR2 reads SNEGSKA (reference sequence).

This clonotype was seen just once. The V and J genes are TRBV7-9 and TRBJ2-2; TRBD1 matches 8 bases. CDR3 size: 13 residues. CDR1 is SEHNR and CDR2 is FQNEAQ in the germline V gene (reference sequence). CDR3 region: CAGPAGGSGELFF. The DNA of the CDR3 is TGTGCAGGTCCGGCAGGGGGCTCCGGGGAGCTGTTTTTT.